One sample yielded the 26 T cell receptor beta chains listed below, sequenced in a study of blood T cell repertoires in COVID-19. The table came from immunoSEQ multiplex PCR; TCRdb's copy has only in-frame clones and leaves some out. The sample holds 100,000 or so clones; around 81% are singletons and the top ten take around 4.4%. Sequencing was carried out using peripheral blood. Receptors were obtained from a man in his fifties or sixties with acute or convalescent COVID-19.

This chain connects TRBV7-2 to TRBJ2-1, with D possibly being TRBD1 (6 bases). This CDR3 comprises 16 residues. Between the trimmed V and J ends, which lost 5 bases and 9 bases, there was a span of 23 bases. Germline V gene data show CDR1 as SGHTA and CDR2 as FQGNSA. The CDR3 loop reads CASSGARVQGKSEQFF. The CDR3 DNA sequence: TGTGCCAGCAGCGGTGCAAGGGTACAGGGTAAAAGTGAGCAGTTCTTC.

V and J are TRBV15 and TRBJ2-3, with 7 bases aligning to TRBD2. Germline-derived CDR1 and CDR2 are LNHNV and YYDKDF (reference sequence). The J segment lost 9 bases and the V segment lost 0 bases, leaving 3 bases of the junction unmatched. CDR3 size: 13 residues. The CDR3 here is CATSRDRGLTQYF. CDR3 DNA: TGTGCCACCAGCAGAGATAGGGGACTAACGCAGTATTTT. Full variable domain (rest looked up from reference TRBV15 and TRBJ2-3): DAMVIQNPRYQVTQFGKPVTLSCSQTLNHNVMYWYQQKSSQAPKLLFHYYDKDFNNEADTPDNFQSRRPNTSFCFLDIRSPGLGDTAMYLCATSRDRGLTQYFGPGTRLTVL.

This chain uses TRBV19 with TRBJ2-7, with 8 nucleotides matching TRBD1. The V and J ends lost 6 bases and 3 bases, in that order; junction bases with no gene match: 4. Germline V CDR1 and CDR2: LNHDA, SQIVND (reference sequence). This CDR3 has 13 residues. The CDR3 DNA reads TGTGCCAGTAGGGGGACAGGAATCTACGAGCAGTACTTC. This codes for CASRGTGIYEQYF.

The gene calls are TRBV29-1 and TRBJ2-2, with D unresolved. This CDR3 has 14 amino acids. Germline V gene sequence: CDR1 SQVTM, CDR2 ANQGSEA. The V and J ends lost 4 bases and 0 bases respectively, with 9 bases between them. For the CDR3, the DNA is TGCAGCGTTGTGGAGCAGTCGAACACCGGGGAGCTGTTTTTT. Its protein is CSVVEQSNTGELFF.

This chain joins TRBV29-1 and TRBJ1-2; 10 bases agree with TRBD1. Germline V gene lookup returns CDR1 SQVTM and CDR2 ANQGSEA. The CDR3 is 12 residues long. V gave up 7 bases and J gave up 6 bases; unmatched junction bases: 5. CDR3 sequence reads: CSAPTGGDGYTF. Here the CDR3 DNA reads TGCAGCGCCCCGACAGGGGGCGATGGCTACACCTTC.

The J gene is TRBJ1-1, the V gene TRBV6-5; 10 bases map to TRBD1. The CDR3 is made up of 15 amino acids. V trimming: 0 bases; J trimming: 3 bases; junction bases outside the gene matches: 1. From germline, CDR1 is MNHEY and CDR2 SVGAGI. DNA of the CDR3: TGTGCCAGCAGTTACTCTGGGACAGGGGACACTGAAGCTTTCTTT. This codes for CASSYSGTGDTEAFF.

The chain uses TRBV29-1 and TRBJ2-1; TRBD2 matches at 8 bases. The CDR3 is 14 amino acids. Losses at the gene ends were 2 bases for V and 7 bases for J; bases not matched to a gene: 7. CDR1 and CDR2 from the germline V gene are SQVTM and ANQGSEA. The CDR3: CSVERLAGGNEQFF. The CDR3 DNA reads TGCAGCGTTGAAAGGCTAGCGGGTGGGAATGAGCAGTTCTTC.

The chain is built from TRBV5-1 and TRBJ2-5; a possible D gene is TRBD2 (5 bases). Trimming shortened V by 1 base and J by 2 bases, and 15 bases separated the two germline ends. Germline V gene sequence: CDR1 SGHRS, CDR2 YFSETQ. CDR3 length equals 16 residues. The CDR3 DNA reads TGCGCCAGCAGCTTGAGTCCCGGGAACCCTCAAGAGACCCAGTACTTC. Its protein is CASSLSPGNPQETQYF. Combining the CDR3 with reference TRBV5-1 and TRBJ2-5 gives the whole variable domain KAGVTQTPRYLIKTRGQQVTLSCSPISGHRSVSWYQQTPGQGLQFLFEYFSETQRNKGNFPGRFSGRQFSNSRSEMNVSTLELGDSALYLCASSLSPGNPQETQYFGPGTRLLVL.

The V gene is TRBV27, the J gene TRBJ2-1, with D hard to call. The V end was cut by 5 bases, the J end by 4 bases, with 9 bases between. Germline lookup yields CDR1 MNHEY and CDR2 SMNVEV (reference sequence). CDR3 length equals 13 residues. The CDR3 loop is CASSPTQYNEQFF. The DNA for the CDR3 is TGTGCCAGCAGTCCCACCCAGTACAATGAGCAGTTCTTC.

The chain combines TRBV18 with TRBJ1-3, with 8 bases that match TRBD1. The germline V gene encodes CDR1 KGHSH and CDR2 LQKENI. Unmatched junction bases numbered 3, after V lost 2 bases and J lost 3 bases. The CDR3 covers 15 residues. CDR3 in DNA: TGTGCCAGCTCACCAGGACAGGGCTTTGGAAACACCATATATTTT. Translating it yields CASSPGQGFGNTIYF.

V gene TRBV10-3 combines with J gene TRBJ2-7, with D maybe TRBD1 (5 bases). Germline V gene lookup returns CDR1 ENHRY and CDR2 SYGVKD. V was pared by 0 bases and J by 3 bases, with 9 bases between. CDR3 size: 14 residues. The CDR3 spells CAISESTGVYEQYF. CDR3 DNA: TGTGCCATCAGTGAGTCAACAGGAGTCTACGAGCAGTACTTC.

This rearrangement joins TRBV24-1 to TRBJ2-5; the D gene is possibly TRBD2 (6 bases). The length of the CDR3 is 14 residues. The V end lost 3 bases, the J end lost 4 bases, and 11 bases lay between the germline ends. The germline V gene has CDR1 KGHDR and CDR2 SFDVKD. The CDR3 DNA reads as TGTGCCACCAGTGATCGACTAGGAGGAGAGACCCAGTACTTC. It yields the protein CATSDRLGGETQYF.

A few counts support this clone. V gene TRBV15 combines with J gene TRBJ1-1; D possibly corresponds to TRBD1 (5 bases). The germline V and J ends were trimmed by 1 base and 1 base, with 10 bases remaining between them. The length of the CDR3 is 15 residues. The germline V gene encodes CDR1 LNHNV and CDR2 YYDKDF (reference sequence). The CDR3 region has the DNA TGTGCCACCAGCAGAGTCGCCAGGGCGAACACTGAAGCTTTCTTT. It yields the protein CATSRVARANTEAFF.

This chain uses TRBV11-3 with TRBJ2-1; 7 nucleotides line up with TRBD2. The CDR3 runs to 16 residues. Trimming removed 5 bases from V and 4 bases from J; junction bases left unmatched: 11. Germline CDR1 reads SGHNT; CDR2 reads YENEEA. CDR3 residues: CASSLRGGSVYNEQFF. The DNA of the CDR3 is TGTGCCAGCAGCCTAAGGGGCGGGAGTGTATACAATGAGCAGTTCTTC.

The chain uses TRBV11-2 and TRBJ2-7, with D maybe TRBD2 (6 bases). The CDR3 spans 15 residues. The germline V gene has CDR1 SGHAT and CDR2 FQNNGV. V was pared by 2 bases and J by 6 bases, with 17 bases between. The DNA of the CDR3 is TGTGCCAGCAGCTTATCCGATCAAGGAGGGTTCGAGCAGTACGTC. This sequence encodes CASSLSDQGGFEQYV.

This clone has only a few counts. The same CDR3 arises from other DNA sequences in this sample as well. This rearrangement joins TRBV11-2 to TRBJ2-3, with D hard to call. CDR1 and CDR2 from the germline V gene are SGHAT and FQNNGV. Trimming pared 5 bases from V and 0 bases from J, leaving 3 bases between. The length of the CDR3 is 12 residues. In nucleotides, the CDR3 is TGTGCCAGCAGCCCTAGCACAGATACGCAGTATTTT. It yields the protein CASSPSTDTQYF.

The chain's CDR3 is CASSPAGARDEQFF. CDR3 in DNA: TGTGCCAGCTCACCCGCAGGGGCGCGGGATGAGCAGTTCTTC. The chain carries TRBV18 and TRBJ2-1, with TRBD1 as a possible D gene (6 bases). CDR1 KGHSH and CDR2 LQKENI come from the germline V gene. This CDR3 region has 14 residues. V was cut by 3 bases and J by 8 bases, with 14 bases left in between.

The chain combines TRBV11-2 with TRBJ2-1; 10 bases agree with TRBD1. This CDR3 spans 14 amino acids. The V segment lost 5 bases and the J segment 7 bases; nucleotides outside the gene matches: 5. CDR1 and CDR2 (germline): SGHAT, FQNNGV. CDR3 in amino acids: CASSRDRGWNEQFF. CDR3 bases: TGTGCCAGCAGCCGGGACAGGGGATGGAATGAGCAGTTCTTC. The variable domain in full, with the rest retrieved from reference TRBV11-2 and TRBJ2-1, is EAGVAQSPRYKIIEKRQSVAFWCNPISGHATLYWYQQILGQGPKLLIQFQNNGVVDDSQLPKDRFSAERLKGVDSTLKIQPAKLEDSAVYLCASSRDRGWNEQFFGPGTRLTVL.

This chain uses TRBV5-5 with TRBJ1-5; D not certain. V lost 4 bases and J lost 0, with 14 bases in between. This CDR3 has 16 amino acids. CDR1 and CDR2 from the germline V gene are SGHKS and YYEKEE (reference sequence). The CDR3 here is CASSLNSQTSNQPQHF. The DNA of the CDR3 is TGTGCCAGCAGCCTGAACAGCCAAACTAGCAATCAGCCCCAGCATTTT.

The chain is built from TRBV18 and TRBJ2-1; 12 bases agree with TRBD2. V lost 3 bases and J lost 5; bases outside the gene matches: 5. The CDR3 runs to 16 residues. Germline V CDR1 and CDR2: KGHSH, LQKENI. The CDR3 sequence is CASSPGLAGGDNEQFF. The CDR3 DNA reads TGTGCCAGCTCACCCGGGCTAGCGGGAGGGGACAATGAGCAGTTCTTC.

This rearrangement joins TRBV6-5 to TRBJ1-2; 8 bases map to TRBD1. This CDR3 comprises 15 residues. Germline assignment: CDR1 MNHEY and CDR2 SVGAGI. The V segment lost 4 bases and the J segment 4 bases; nucleotides outside the gene matches: 8. CDR3 sequence (DNA): TGTGCCAGCAGTTCTGGCGTCGGGACAGGCTATGGCTACACCTTC. Its protein product is CASSSGVGTGYGYTF.

This chain joins TRBV19 and TRBJ1-5; the match to TRBD1 covers 7 bases. Germline V gives CDR1 LNHDA, CDR2 SQIVND (reference sequence). The CDR3 spans 14 residues. The V and J ends lost 9 bases and 3 bases, in that order; junction bases with no gene match: 8. CDR3 region: CASRGTEPNQPQHF. The CDR3 DNA follows: TGTGCCAGCAGGGGGACGGAACCCAATCAGCCCCAGCATTTT.

The chain employs TRBV4-3 and TRBJ1-2; weak D call: TRBD1 (6 bases). The CDR3 runs 16 residues. V gave up 3 bases and J gave up 2 bases, with 16 bases separating them. CDR1 and CDR2 (germline): LGHNA, YSLEER. This CDR3 reads CASSHLSTGLNYGYTF. In nucleotides, the CDR3 is TGCGCCAGCAGCCACCTCTCGACAGGCTTGAACTATGGCTACACCTTC.

The chain links TRBV10-3 to TRBJ1-1, with 7 bases fitting TRBD1. CDR1 is ENHRY and CDR2 is SYGVKD in the germline V gene. The CDR3 contains 14 residues. V was clipped by 5 bases and J by 1 base; unmatched bases: 4. CDR3 DNA: TGTGCCATCAGTCCCGGGACAGAGAACACTGAAGCTTTCTTT. Protein product: CAISPGTENTEAFF.

The J gene is TRBJ2-5, the V gene TRBV19, with 10 bases lining up with TRBD2. Per the germline V gene, CDR1 is LNHDA and CDR2 is SQIVND (reference sequence). The length of the CDR3 is 16 residues. Trimming took 4 bases from V and 2 from J; bases not matched to a gene: 7. The CDR3 is CASSRGLAVDQETQYF. CDR3 nucleotides: TGTGCCAGTAGTAGAGGACTAGCGGTTGATCAAGAGACCCAGTACTTC. Full variable domain (remainder filled in from reference TRBV19 and TRBJ2-5): DGGITQSPKYLFRKEGQNVTLSCEQNLNHDAMYWYRQDPGQGLRLIYYSQIVNDFQKGDIAEGYSVSREKKESFPLTVTSAQKNPTAFYLCASSRGLAVDQETQYFGPGTRLLVL.

The chain employs TRBV6-1 and TRBJ2-4; possibly TRBD2 for D (5 bases). V lost 4 bases to trimming and J lost 5 bases, with 18 bases between them. Germline lookup yields CDR1 MNHNS and CDR2 SASEGT. The CDR3 length is 16 residues. The CDR3 nucleotides read TGTGCCAGCAGTGTATCGACCCTTGAGGGCCAAAACATTCAGTACTTC. Residues: CASSVSTLEGQNIQYF.